The subject of this entry is one TCR beta chain. Assay used: immunoSEQ multiplex PCR; TCRdb lists only in-frame clones, some missing. The data contain 600,000 or so clones, around 87% of them singletons. The length of the CDR3 is 14 residues. Trimming removed 7 bases at V and 1 base at J, with 10 bases between. Germline CDR1 reads MDHEN; CDR2 reads SYDVKM. The data derive from a study of shared T cell receptors in the human thymus. The same sample was also studied in work on human thymus T cells. That source notes: Unrelated individuals were reported by related research to share highly overlapping thymic repertoires.

This chain uses TRBV28 with TRBJ2-2; possible D gene TRBD1, 5 bases. Sequencing was performed on thymocytes. This TCR came from a boy in the first two years of life with a congenital heart defect. CDR3 DNA sequence: TGTGCCAGCAAAGACAGTTTGAACACCGGGGAGCTGTTTTTT. Amino acids: CASKDSLNTGELFF. Together with reference TRBV28 and TRBJ2-2, the CDR3 gives the full variable domain: DVKVTQSSRYLVKRTGEKVFLECVQDMDHENMFWYRQDPGLGLRLIYFSYDVKMKEKGDIPEGYSVSREKKERFSLILESASTNQTSMYLCASKDSLNTGELFFGEGSRLTVL.